Each of the 14 T cell receptor beta chains below was sequenced from the same sample in a study of blood T cells in healthy people across ages. Using a J-beta primer mix together with a sample-barcoded 5' primer, a second PCR was run for roughly 7 to 12 cycles. TCRdb called the 5' RACE reads again in MiXCR, with one record for every CDR3 protein. The sample has about 680,000 distinct CDR3 sequences, about 52% seen once. Specimen: blood. These receptors were collected from a woman aged 60-75 years in good health.

In the case of this clonotype: An end of the junction does not agree with germline; a read error may underlie this. CDR3 in amino acids: CASSLPSRTSSPERYF. For the CDR3, the DNA is TGTGCCAGCAGTTTACCCTCCCGGACTAGCTCTCCCGAGCGGTACTTC. This rearrangement joins TRBV28 to TRBJ2-7; 8 nucleotides agree with TRBD2. Germline values: CDR1 MDHEN, CDR2 SYDVKM. This CDR3 spans 16 amino acids.

This clonotype was detected only a few times. CDR3 in DNA: TGTGCCAGCACCCTATATGGGACAGGGTCACGGTATGGCTACACCTTC. As protein: CASTLYGTGSRYGYTF. V is TRBV7-9 and J is TRBJ1-2; 9 bases match TRBD1. The CDR3 extends over 16 amino acids. Per the germline V gene, CDR1 is SEHNR and CDR2 is FQNEAQ (reference sequence). The V gene end was trimmed by 7 bases and the J gene end by 5 bases; junction bases not matched to a gene: 14.

V usage is TRBV12-3 or TRBV12-4 and J usage is TRBJ1-2; D is undetermined. The CDR3 contains 14 residues. The V end was cut by 1 base, the J end by 5 bases, with 11 bases between. CDR3 sequence: CASSLVPGRYGYTF. The CDR3 DNA follows: TGTGCCAGCAGTTTAGTTCCCGGTCGATATGGCTACACCTTC.

Notes on this clonotype: Compared with germline, one end of the junction differs, possibly owing to a read error. The chain couples TRBV29-1 to TRBJ1-2; the D is unclear. This CDR3 has 11 amino acids. Germline V gene data show CDR1 as SQVTM and CDR2 as ANQGSEA. CDR3: CSVVRDFGHTF. CDR3 DNA: TGCAGCGTTGTTAGGGATTTTGGCCACACCTTC.

The rearrangement uses TRBV7-9 and TRBJ2-4; D is possibly TRBD1 or TRBD2 (6 bases each). Germline values: CDR1 SEHNR, CDR2 FQNEAQ (reference sequence). The V and J ends lost 10 bases and 3 bases respectively, with 16 bases between them. The CDR3 runs to 14 residues. The CDR3: CATEGGGFKNIQYF. The CDR3 nucleotides read TGTGCCACTGAGGGGGGTGGCTTCAAAAACATTCAGTACTTC. Variable domain in full (rest from reference TRBV7-9 and TRBJ2-4): DTGVSQNPRHKITKRGQNVTFRCDPISEHNRLYWYRQTLGQGPEFLTYFQNEAQLEKSRLLSDRFSAERPKGSFSTLEIQRTEQGDSAMYLCATEGGGFKNIQYFGAGTRLSVL.

As concerns this clonotype: Its ends do not fully match the called genes, so a read error is possible. J is TRBJ1-2 and V is TRBV2; possibly TRBD1 for D (5 bases). Per the germline V gene, CDR1 is SNHLY and CDR2 is FYNNEI. The CDR3 loop spans 13 amino acids. The CDR3 region is CATHGGVNYSYTF. CDR3 DNA sequence: TGTGCCACCCACGGGGGGGTCAACTATAGCTACACCTTC.

The J gene is TRBJ2-7, the V gene TRBV7-2; tentative D call: TRBD2 (6 bases). The V end was cut by 1 base, the J end by 5 bases, with 18 bases between. The CDR3 consists of 16 residues. Germline V CDR1 and CDR2: SGHTA, FQGNSA. DNA of the CDR3: TGTGCCAGCAGCTTAGGGTGGGCGGGAAAAGGTGACGAGCAGTACTTC. It encodes CASSLGWAGKGDEQYF.

The chain links TRBV20-1 to TRBJ1-6; the match to TRBD1 covers 9 bases. The V gene's germline CDR1 is DFQATT and CDR2 SNEGSKA (reference sequence). With 7 bases clipped from V and 8 bases from J, the junction kept 15 bases outside the gene matches. There are 16 residues in the CDR3. CDR3 sequence: CSVSGTGSGLDSPLHF. CDR3 coding DNA: TGCAGTGTATCCGGGACAGGGAGTGGTTTGGATTCACCCCTCCACTTT.

In regard to this clonotype: The junction shows a germline mismatch at one end, possibly a read error. This chain links TRBV4-3 with TRBJ1-4, with D maybe TRBD1 (6 bases). Germline CDR1 reads LGHNA; CDR2 reads YSLEER. The CDR3 contains 18 residues. For the CDR3, the DNA is TGCGCCAACAGCCAAGAGCTTTTGCGGGGGCTATCTAATGAAAAACTGTTTTTT. Translating gives CANSQELLRGLSNEKLFF.

A few counts support this clonotype. A junction end diverges from the germline sequence, so it may reflect a read error. V gene TRBV7-7 combines with J gene TRBJ2-1; perhaps TRBD2 as D (6 bases). The CDR3 sequence is 13 residues long. CDR1 is SSHAT and CDR2 is FNYEAQ in the germline V gene (reference sequence). DNA of the CDR3: TGTGCTAGCAGCTTTCGACTAGACAATGAGCAGTTCTTC. Translated: CASSFRLDNEQFF.

Only a few counts were recorded for this clonotype. The chain joins TRBV5-1 to TRBJ2-1; D may be TRBD2 (5 bases). Germline lookup yields CDR1 SGHRS and CDR2 YFSETQ. The V gene lost 6 bases and the J gene lost 5 bases, with 9 bases spanning the gap. This CDR3 has 12 residues. The CDR3 region has the DNA TGCGCCAGCACCCCCGGGGACAATGAGCAGTTCTTC. Translated, it gives CASTPGDNEQFF.

Many counts were recorded for this clonotype. This chain joins TRBV28 and TRBJ2-5; TRBD2 matches at 12 bases. The V and J ends lost 5 bases and 2 bases, in that order; junction bases with no gene match: 3. The germline CDR1 and CDR2 sequences are MDHEN and SYDVKM. CDR3 length: 15 amino acids. CDR3 DNA: TGTGCCAGCAGTCCGGGACTAGCGGGTCAAGAGACCCAGTACTTC. Encoded protein: CASSPGLAGQETQYF.

V usage is TRBV2 and J usage is TRBJ1-1; D is perhaps TRBD1 (6 bases). CDR1 SNHLY and CDR2 FYNNEI come from the germline V gene. V lost 8 bases and J 1 base, leaving 14 bases between the germline ends. The CDR3 has 14 amino acids. DNA for the CDR3: TGTGCCAGCTCGGGGACACCCCCGAACACTGAAGCTTTCTTT. Protein sequence: CASSGTPPNTEAFF.

The gene calls are TRBV5-1 and TRBJ2-5; a weak D match, TRBD1 (6 bases). The CDR3 has 14 residues. V shed 4 bases and J shed 1 base, with 11 bases lying between them. CDR1 and CDR2 (germline): SGHRS, YFSETQ. The CDR3 DNA is TGCGCCAGCAGCCAAACAGGGATCCAAGAGACCCAGTACTTC. Translation: CASSQTGIQETQYF.